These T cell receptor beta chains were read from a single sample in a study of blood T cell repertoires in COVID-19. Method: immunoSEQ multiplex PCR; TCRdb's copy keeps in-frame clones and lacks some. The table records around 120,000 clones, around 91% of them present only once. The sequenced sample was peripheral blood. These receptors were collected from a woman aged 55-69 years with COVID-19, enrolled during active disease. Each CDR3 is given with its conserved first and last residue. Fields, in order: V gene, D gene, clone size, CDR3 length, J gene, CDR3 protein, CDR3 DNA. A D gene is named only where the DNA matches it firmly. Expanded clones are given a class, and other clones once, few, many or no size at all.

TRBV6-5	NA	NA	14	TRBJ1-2	CASSSPGGAYGYTF	TGTGCCAGCAGTTCACCGGGGGGGGCCTATGGCTACACCTTC
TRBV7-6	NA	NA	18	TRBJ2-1	CASSLTLSGRGLDNEQFF	TGTGCCAGCAGCTTAACTCTTAGTGGACGGGGTTTAGACAATGAGCAGTTCTTC
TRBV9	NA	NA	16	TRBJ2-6	CASSVGGLPGANVLTF	TGTGCCAGCAGCGTAGGAGGGCTTCCTGGGGCCAACGTCCTGACTTTC
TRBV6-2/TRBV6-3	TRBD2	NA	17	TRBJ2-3	CASSRIAGGPYADTQYF	TGTGCCAGCAGCAGAATAGCGGGGGGTCCATATGCAGATACGCAGTATTTT
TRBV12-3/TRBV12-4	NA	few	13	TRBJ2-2	CATARGWGGELFF	TGTGCCACCGCAAGGGGGTGGGGCGGGGAGCTGTTTTTT
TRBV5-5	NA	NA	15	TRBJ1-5	CASSFVGGGNQPQHF	TGTGCCAGCAGCTTTGTAGGGGGTGGCAATCAGCCCCAGCATTTT
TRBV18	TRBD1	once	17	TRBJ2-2	CASSPTITGGNTGELFF	TGTGCCAGCTCACCTACTATAACAGGGGGCAACACCGGGGAGCTGTTTTTT
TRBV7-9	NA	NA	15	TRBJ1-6	CASSLRTAFNSPLHF	TGTGCCAGCAGCTTACGGACAGCCTTTAATTCACCCCTCCACTTT
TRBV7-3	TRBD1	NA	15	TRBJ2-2	CASSLGGTGTGELFF	TGTGCCAGCAGCTTAGGCGGGACAGGGACCGGGGAGCTGTTTTTT
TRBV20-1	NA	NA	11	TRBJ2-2	CSASRAGELFF	TGCAGTGCTAGTCGGGCCGGGGAGCTGTTTTTT
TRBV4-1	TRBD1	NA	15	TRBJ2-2	CASSPRGSRTGELFF	TGCGCCAGCAGCCCCAGGGGGTCAAGAACCGGGGAGCTGTTTTTT
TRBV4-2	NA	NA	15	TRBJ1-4	CASSQGAGNNEKLFF	TGTGCCAGCAGCCAAGGGGCAGGCAATAATGAAAAACTGTTTTTT
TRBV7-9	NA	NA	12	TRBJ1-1	CASSFEPGEAFF	TGTGCCAGCAGCTTCGAACCCGGTGAAGCTTTCTTT
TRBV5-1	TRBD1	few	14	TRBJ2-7	CASSERTGGNEQYF	TGCGCCAGCAGCGAGAGGACAGGGGGCAACGAGCAGTACTTC
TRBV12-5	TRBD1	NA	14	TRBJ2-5	CASGLSGGAETQYF	TGTGCTAGTGGTTTGTCAGGGGGCGCCGAGACCCAGTACTTC
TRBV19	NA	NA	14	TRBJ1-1	CASRPIQRNTEAFF	TGTGCCAGTAGACCAATACAGAGGAACACTGAAGCTTTCTTT
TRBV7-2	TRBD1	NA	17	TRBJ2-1	CASSLRTGLSSYNEQFF	TGTGCCAGCAGCCTTCGGACAGGGCTTAGCTCCTACAATGAGCAGTTCTTC
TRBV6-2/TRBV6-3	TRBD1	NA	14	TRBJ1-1	CASSYSGQVVEAFF	TGTGCCAGCAGTTACTCAGGACAGGTGGTTGAAGCTTTCTTT
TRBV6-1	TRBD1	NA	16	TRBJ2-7	CASSEAAGTGTYEQYF	TGTGCCAGCAGTGAAGCGGCCGGGACAGGTACCTACGAGCAGTACTTC
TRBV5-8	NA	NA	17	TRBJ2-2	CASKPGVAEVVAGELFF	TGTGCCAGCAAACCCGGAGTGGCCGAGGTCGTCGCCGGGGAGCTGTTTTTT
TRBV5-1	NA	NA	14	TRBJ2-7	CASSLDGSSYEQYF	TGCGCCAGCAGCTTGGACGGGAGCTCCTACGAGCAGTACTTC
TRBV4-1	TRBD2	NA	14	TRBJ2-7	CASSFRLASYEQYF	TGCGCCAGCAGCTTCCGACTAGCCTCCTACGAGCAGTACTTC
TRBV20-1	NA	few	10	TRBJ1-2	CSARDSSYTF	TGCAGTGCTAGAGATTCTTCCTACACCTTC
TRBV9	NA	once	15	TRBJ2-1	CASSVNPMEGNEQFF	TGTGCCAGCAGCGTAAACCCCATGGAGGGTAATGAGCAGTTCTTC
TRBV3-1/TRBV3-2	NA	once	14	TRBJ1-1	CASSQDAGNTEAFF	TGTGCCAGCAGCCAAGATGCGGGGAACACTGAAGCTTTCTTT
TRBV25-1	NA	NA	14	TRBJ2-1	CASSDPPPGDQQFF	TGTGCCAGCAGTGACCCACCCCCGGGGGACCAGCAGTTCTTC
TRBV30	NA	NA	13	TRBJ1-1	CAWSRGWDTEAFF	TGTGCCTGGAGCCGCGGGTGGGACACTGAAGCTTTCTTT
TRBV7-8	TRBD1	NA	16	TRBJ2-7	CASSLWAGTGGDEQYF	TGTGCCAGCAGCTTATGGGCCGGGACAGGGGGTGACGAGCAGTACTTC
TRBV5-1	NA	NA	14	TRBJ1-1	CASSGGIGNTEAFF	TGCGCCAGCAGCGGGGGGATAGGGAACACTGAAGCTTTCTTT
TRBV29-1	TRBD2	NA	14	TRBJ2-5	CSVAHSGGSGTQYF	TGCAGCGTTGCGCATAGCGGGGGGTCCGGGACCCAGTACTTC
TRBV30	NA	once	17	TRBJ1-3	CAWSTPRTVYSGNTIYF	TGTGCCTGGAGTACCCCTCGAACGGTATACTCTGGAAACACCATATATTTT
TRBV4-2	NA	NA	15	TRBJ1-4	CASSGPGGLNEKLFF	TGTGCCAGCAGCGGGCCGGGAGGGCTTAATGAAAAACTGTTTTTT
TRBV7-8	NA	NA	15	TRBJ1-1	CASSSSGARDTEAFF	TGTGCCAGCAGCTCGAGTGGGGCCAGGGACACTGAAGCTTTCTTT
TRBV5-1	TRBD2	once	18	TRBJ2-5	CASSLAGLAGMPQETQYF	TGCGCCAGCAGCTTGGCGGGACTAGCGGGGATGCCGCAAGAGACCCAGTACTTC
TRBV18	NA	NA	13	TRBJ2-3	CASSHPQGDTQYF	TGTGCCAGCTCACACCCACAGGGTGATACGCAGTATTTT
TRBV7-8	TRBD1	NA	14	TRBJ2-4	CASSDGTDKNIQYF	TGTGCCAGCAGCGACGGGACAGACAAAAACATTCAGTACTTC
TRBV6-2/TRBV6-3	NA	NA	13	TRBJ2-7	CASTPDSSYEQYF	TGTGCCAGCACCCCTGACAGCTCCTACGAGCAGTACTTC
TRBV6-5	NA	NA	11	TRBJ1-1	CASMSDTEAFF	TGTGCCAGCATGTCTGACACTGAAGCTTTCTTT
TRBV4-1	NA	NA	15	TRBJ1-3	CASSQELTLGNTIYF	TGCGCCAGCAGCCAGGAGCTTACCCTTGGAAACACCATATATTTT
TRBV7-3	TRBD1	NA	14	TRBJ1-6	CASSSGQGLTPLHF	TGTGCCAGCAGCTCCGGACAGGGCCTGACACCCCTCCACTTT
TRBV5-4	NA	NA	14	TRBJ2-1	CASSSDISYNEQFF	TGTGCCAGCAGCTCAGATATCTCCTACAATGAGCAGTTCTTC
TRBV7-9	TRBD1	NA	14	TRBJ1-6	CASNQGADNSPLHF	TGTGCCAGCAACCAGGGGGCGGATAATTCACCCCTCCACTTT
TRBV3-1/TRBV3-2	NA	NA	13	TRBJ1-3	CASSLRYSDTIYF	TGTGCCAGCAGCCTCCGATACAGTGACACCATATATTTT
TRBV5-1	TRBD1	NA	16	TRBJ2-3	CASSHSMGQATDTQYF	TGCGCCAGCAGCCATTCAATGGGACAGGCTACAGATACGCAGTATTTT
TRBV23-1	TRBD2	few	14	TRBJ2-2	CAILLAGYHGELFF	TGCGCCATCCTACTAGCGGGGTATCACGGGGAGCTGTTTTTT
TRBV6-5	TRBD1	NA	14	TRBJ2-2	CATLRDRNTGELFF	TGTGCCACACTCCGGGACAGGAACACCGGGGAGCTGTTTTTT
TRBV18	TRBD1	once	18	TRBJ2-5	CASSPGRPGQQYQETQYF	TGTGCCAGCTCACCCGGACGACCGGGACAGCAGTACCAAGAGACCCAGTACTTC